These T cell receptor beta chains were read from a single sample in a study of shared clonotypes between healthy human individuals. This table comes from immunoSEQ multiplex PCR, and its TCRdb copy is limited to in-frame clones, with some not included. The profile shows about 1.5 million clones, around 98% of them singletons. The source material was naive CD4+ T cells sorted from blood. The receptor set was obtained from a man aged 25 to 40 in good health. The CDR3 runs from the conserved cysteine through the conserved F or W. D genes are given only for firm matches. The size field is filled for only some rows; it gives once, few, many or a size class.

length	V	size	D	J	DNA	CDR3
17	TRBV15	-	TRBD1	TRBJ2-3	TGTGCCACCAGCAGACCCACCGGACAGGGCGGGACAGATACGCAGTATTTT	CATSRPTGQGGTDTQYF
15	TRBV5-6	-	TRBD1	TRBJ2-5	TGTGCCAGCAGCTCAAAAGGGGGCTCAGGGGAGACCCAGTACTTC	CASSSKGGSGETQYF
14	TRBV5-4	-	-	TRBJ1-2	TGTGCCAGCAGCTTGGTTCCCAGAACTTATGGCTACACCTTC	CASSLVPRTYGYTF
17	TRBV18	-	-	TRBJ2-6	TGTGCCAGCTCACCACCAGCCGGGCGCTCTGGGGCCAACGTCCTGACTTTC	CASSPPAGRSGANVLTF
15	TRBV11-3	-	TRBD1	TRBJ2-7	TGTGCCAGCAGCTTAGATACAGGGGGTTCCTACGAGCAGTACTTC	CASSLDTGGSYEQYF
14	TRBV4-3	-	-	TRBJ2-2	TGCGCCAGCAGCCAAGAGGGGGTAGGTGGGGAGCTGTTTTTT	CASSQEGVGGELFF
13	TRBV7-9	-	-	TRBJ1-2	TGTGCCAGCAGCTTATTTGGGGGATATGGCTACACCTTC	CASSLFGGYGYTF
15	TRBV11-3	-	TRBD1	TRBJ2-1	TGTGCCAGCAGCGATGCCGGGACAGGGGTCAATGAGCAGTTCTTC	CASSDAGTGVNEQFF
16	TRBV5-4	-	-	TRBJ2-2	TGTGCCAGCAGCCCAAAGCGGGCCTTGAACACCGGGGAGCTGTTTTTT	CASSPKRALNTGELFF
16	TRBV9	-	-	TRBJ2-1	TGTGCCAGCAGCGTAGGTTCAGCGGCTACCGGGCGAGAGCAGTTCTTC	CASSVGSAATGREQFF
17	TRBV11-2	-	TRBD1	TRBJ1-1	TGTGCCAGCAGCCGGATGGGACAGCTTGGGGGGAACACTGAAGCTTTCTTT	CASSRMGQLGGNTEAFF
17	TRBV7-2	-	-	TRBJ2-2	TGTGCCAGCAGCTTAGGACAAGGCGAAGTGGGGACCGGGGAGCTGTTTTTT	CASSLGQGEVGTGELFF
11	TRBV18	once	-	TRBJ2-1	TGTGCCAGCTCACCCGGCAATGAGCAGTTCTTC	CASSPGNEQFF
12	TRBV5-1	-	-	TRBJ2-1	TGCGCCAGCAGCTTGGGTGTGCATGAGCAGTTCTTC	CASSLGVHEQFF
13	TRBV6-5	-	-	TRBJ1-1	TGTGCCAGCAGTTATTTCCAGAACACTGAAGCTTTCTTT	CASSYFQNTEAFF
15	TRBV5-1	-	-	TRBJ2-7	TGCGCCAGCAGCTTTGCCCCGGGGGAAGGTCGCGAGCAGTACTTC	CASSFAPGEGREQYF
15	TRBV5-6	-	-	TRBJ1-1	TGTGCCAGCAGCTTGGAGCTGAACATGAACACTGAAGCTTTCTTT	CASSLELNMNTEAFF
16	TRBV9	-	-	TRBJ1-2	TGTGCCAGCAGCGTAGGGGGAGGGAACTATGGTTATGGCTACACCTTC	CASSVGGGNYGYGYTF
13	TRBV19	-	-	TRBJ1-1	TGTGCCAGTAGTATTCGTCGGAACACTGAAGCTTTCTTT	CASSIRRNTEAFF
13	TRBV29-1	-	-	TRBJ1-3	TGCAGCGTTGAAGGAGACTCTGGAAACACCATATATTTT	CSVEGDSGNTIYF
15	TRBV5-1	-	TRBD2	TRBJ2-1	TGCGCCAGCAGCCGGACTAGCGGGAGTTTTAATGAGCAGTTCTTC	CASSRTSGSFNEQFF
13	TRBV5-6	-	-	TRBJ2-7	TGTGCCAGCAGCTTGGTGGGGACCTACGAGCAGTACTTC	CASSLVGTYEQYF
16	TRBV2	-	TRBD1	TRBJ2-3	TGTGCCAGCAGATACGACAGGGGGATAGGCACAGATACGCAGTATTTT	CASRYDRGIGTDTQYF
16	TRBV18	-	TRBD2	TRBJ2-1	TGTGCCAGCTCACCGACTAGCGGGGGGGGCTACAATGAGCAGTTCTTC	CASSPTSGGGYNEQFF
16	TRBV7-6	-	-	TRBJ2-1	TGTGCCAGCAGCACCGGAGGTATCGCTTCTTACAATGAGCAGTTCTTC	CASSTGGIASYNEQFF
15	TRBV9	-	TRBD1	TRBJ2-7	TGTGCCAGCAGCGCCGAGGGACAGGGGTTCGACGAGCAGTACTTC	CASSAEGQGFDEQYF
15	TRBV5-1	-	-	TRBJ2-7	TGCGCCAGCAGCCTAGGGCGGGACAACGTGTACGAGCAGTACTTC	CASSLGRDNVYEQYF
16	TRBV9	-	TRBD2	TRBJ2-1	TGTGCCAGCAGCGATAGACTAGCGGGCTCGGACAATGAGCAGTTCTTC	CASSDRLAGSDNEQFF
16	TRBV5-4	-	-	TRBJ2-3	TGTGCCAGCAGCTTGGAAGGGACCAGGGGACTAGATACGCAGTATTTT	CASSLEGTRGLDTQYF
13	TRBV25-1	once	-	TRBJ2-2	TGTGCCAGCAGTGAACCCAGAACCGGGGAGCTGTTTTTT	CASSEPRTGELFF
16	TRBV10-3	-	-	TRBJ1-2	TGTGCCATCACCCCATCCCCAGGCACCACTAACTATGGCTACACCTTC	CAITPSPGTTNYGYTF
15	TRBV7-9	-	TRBD2	TRBJ2-1	TGTGCCAGCAGCCGGCGGGAGGGCCTGACTGATGAGCAGTTCTTC	CASSRREGLTDEQFF
15	TRBV30	-	-	TRBJ2-3	TGTGCCTGGAGCCCCCCAAGTCGGAGCACAGATACGCAGTATTTT	CAWSPPSRSTDTQYF
15	TRBV10-3	-	TRBD1	TRBJ2-3	TGTGCCATATCTCCGGGACAGGGGGCGGAAGATACGCAGTATTTT	CAISPGQGAEDTQYF
15	TRBV6-5	-	-	TRBJ1-5	TGTGCCAGCAGCCGGACAGTCTTCAGCAATCAGCCCCAGCATTTT	CASSRTVFSNQPQHF
14	TRBV19	-	-	TRBJ1-5	TGTGCCAGTAGTAAGACGGGTAGAGATCAGCCCCAGCATTTT	CASSKTGRDQPQHF
15	TRBV6-5	-	-	TRBJ2-1	TGTGCCAGCGGCACGGTATTGGCATCCTACAATGAGCAGTTCTTC	CASGTVLASYNEQFF
15	TRBV5-6	-	TRBD1	TRBJ2-1	TGTGCCAGCAGCTTGGAGGGGACAGCCTACAATGAGCAGTTCTTC	CASSLEGTAYNEQFF
11	TRBV20-1	-	-	TRBJ2-1	TGCAGTGCCCGCACTATAACAGGGCAGTTCTTC	CSARTITGQFF
14	TRBV6-5	-	-	TRBJ1-2	TGTGCCACCCTGGGGAGCGATCCTAACTATGGCTACACCTTC	CATLGSDPNYGYTF
14	TRBV5-1	once	-	TRBJ2-7	TGCGCCAGCAGCTTGAACAGGGACTACTACGAGCAGTACTTC	CASSLNRDYYEQYF
13	TRBV5-1	-	-	TRBJ1-1	TGCGCCAGCACGGGAGGACTGAACACTGAAGCTTTCTTT	CASTGGLNTEAFF
13	TRBV28	-	-	TRBJ1-1	TGTGCCAGCAGTTTAAATTTGAACACTGAAGCTTTCTTT	CASSLNLNTEAFF
14	TRBV10-3	once	-	TRBJ1-5	TGTGCCATCAGTGACGGCGGCAATTATCAGCCCCAGCATTTT	CAISDGGNYQPQHF
18	TRBV19	-	-	TRBJ1-5	TGTGCCAGTAGTATAGAGGGAGGTTGGGACGCTGTTACTCAGCCCCAGCATTTT	CASSIEGGWDAVTQPQHF
15	TRBV7-2	-	TRBD2	TRBJ2-1	TGTGCCAGCAGCCCTACTACGGGGGGGTACAATGAGCAGTTCTTC	CASSPTTGGYNEQFF
16	TRBV18	-	-	TRBJ1-4	TGTGCCAGCTCACCACGGGGGGCCGCTAATAATGAAAAACTGTTTTTT	CASSPRGAANNEKLFF
12	TRBV28	-	-	TRBJ2-7	TGTGCCGCCACCACCCCCGCTAGGGAGCAGTACTTC	CAATTPAREQYF
16	TRBV10-3	-	-	TRBJ2-1	TGTGCCATCAGTGGACGGACGGGGAGCTCCTACAATGAGCAGTTCTTC	CAISGRTGSSYNEQFF
19	TRBV4-2	-	TRBD1	TRBJ2-2	TGTGCCAGCAGCCAAGATTCCCCGGACAGGGGGAAAGACACCGGGGAGCTGTTTTTT	CASSQDSPDRGKDTGELFF
12	TRBV28	-	-	TRBJ2-7	TGTGCCAGCAGCCCCCTGATCCACGAGCAGTACTTC	CASSPLIHEQYF
11	TRBV18	-	-	TRBJ2-1	TGTGCCAGCTCAGGTTACAATGAGCAGTTCTTC	CASSGYNEQFF
11	TRBV30	-	-	TRBJ2-7	TGTGCCTGGAGTCACAGCTACGAGCAGTACTTC	CAWSHSYEQYF
16	TRBV7-9	-	TRBD1	TRBJ1-4	TGTGCCAGCACCCTCGGGGACAGGGTAACTAATGAAAAACTGTTTTTT	CASTLGDRVTNEKLFF
14	TRBV5-1	-	-	TRBJ2-3	TGCGCCAGCCGAAAGCGGGCGGACACAGATACGCAGTATTTT	CASRKRADTDTQYF
16	TRBV7-2	-	TRBD1	TRBJ2-4	TGTGCCAGCAGCTTCGGGACAGGGGGCTCCGGGGACATTCAGTACTTC	CASSFGTGGSGDIQYF
15	TRBV6-5	-	TRBD1	TRBJ2-7	TGTGCCAGCAGCGCTTCTGGGACAGGGGCCGGCGAGCAGTACTTC	CASSASGTGAGEQYF
13	TRBV7-9	-	-	TRBJ2-7	TGTGCCAGCAGCTTAGGGGATCTTCGCGAGCAGTACTTC	CASSLGDLREQYF